The sample holds many counts of the clone carrying this T cell receptor beta chain. TCRdb processed the 5' RACE reads anew with MiXCR; each CDR3 protein has one entry. Found here are fewer than 80,000 distinct CDR3 sequences, around 5% of them singletons; the top ten hold about 3%. The entry originates in a study of neurological immune-mediated disorders. Trimming removed 4 bases at V and 5 bases at J, with 15 bases between. Germline V lookup: CDR1 SGDLS, CDR2 YYNGEE. The CDR3 contains 14 residues. The sequenced sample consisted of PBMCs. V gene TRBV9 combines with J gene TRBJ1-1; D gene unclear. The TCR was taken from a woman in her twenties or thirties with multiple sclerosis. The CDR3 DNA follows: TGTGCCAGCAGCTTTGGCTCTCTGGGGACTGAAGCTTTCTTT. It is translated as CASSFGSLGTEAFF.